These 5 T cell receptor beta chains were all obtained from the same sample, sequenced in a study of blood T cell repertoires in COVID-19. TCRdb's copy holds only in-frame clones and misses some; the assay was immunoSEQ multiplex PCR. The sample has about 49,000 clones, approximately 85% seen once. The sample was peripheral blood. The source of these receptors is a human donor in a cohort sampled during active COVID-19.

The CDR3 sequence is CASGTGEIYGYTF. Here the CDR3 DNA reads TGTGCCAGCGGGACAGGGGAGATCTATGGCTACACCTTC. This chain uses TRBV28 with TRBJ1-2; 10 bases are shared with TRBD1. V was clipped by 8 bases and J by 4 bases; unmatched bases: 4. The germline V gene encodes CDR1 MDHEN and CDR2 SYDVKM. The CDR3 runs to 13 residues.

This clone was seen a single time. CDR3 coding DNA: TGTGCCAGCAGCTATCTTCGGGGCACTGAAGCTTTCTTT. The encoded protein is CASSYLRGTEAFF. The chain has TRBV3-1 (or the pseudogene TRBV3-2) and TRBJ1-1; no clear D gene. In germline, CDR1 is LGHDT, CDR2 YNNKEL (reference sequence). V was clipped by 5 bases and J by 4 bases, with 11 bases between them. The CDR3 is 13 amino acids.

The chain joins TRBV21-1 to TRBJ2-7; TRBD1, the table's D call, was not compared with the DNA. TRBV21-1 constitutes a pseudogene. This CDR3 region has 16 residues. CDR3 sequence reads: CASSIFSRGPLYEQYF. The CDR3 bases are TGTGCCAGCAGCATCTTTTCTAGGGGGCCTCTCTACGAGCAGTACTTC.

This chain uses TRBV5-1 with TRBJ2-7; a possible D gene is TRBD2 (7 bases). V lost 0 bases to trimming and J lost 6 bases, with 13 bases between them. CDR3 length: 14 residues. Germline CDR1 is SGHRS and CDR2 is YFSETQ. The CDR3 reads CASSLVAGAPEQYF. The DNA for the CDR3 is TGCGCCAGCAGCTTGGTTGCGGGGGCCCCCGAGCAGTACTTC. Full variable domain (missing parts from reference TRBV5-1 and TRBJ2-7): KAGVTQTPRYLIKTRGQQVTLSCSPISGHRSVSWYQQTPGQGLQFLFEYFSETQRNKGNFPGRFSGRQFSNSRSEMNVSTLELGDSALYLCASSLVAGAPEQYFGPGTRLTVT.

The chain couples TRBV10-2 to TRBJ2-1, with TRBD1 matching over 9 bases. Germline V CDR1 and CDR2: WSHSY, SAAADI. V lost 6 bases, J lost 9 bases, and 12 bases stayed unmatched. The CDR3 sequence is 15 residues long. The CDR3 DNA sequence: TGCGCCAGCAGACTAGGGACAGGGCAAAACCGTGAGCAGTTCTTC. The encoded protein is CASRLGTGQNREQFF.